This T cell receptor beta chain was documented in a study of shared T cell receptors in the human thymus. The CDR3 runs 17 residues. V lost 6 bases to trimming and J lost 3 bases, with 23 bases between them. Germline values: CDR1 LNHDA, CDR2 SQIVND (reference sequence). Clones were sequenced by immunoSEQ multiplex PCR, and TCRdb holds only the in-frame ones, with some missing. Here the sample spans about 380,000 clones, approximately 95% being singletons. This clone has more than one count but fewer than ten. The rearrangement links TRBV19 to TRBJ1-1, with D uncertain. Sequencing was carried out using thymocytes. The TCR comes from a human donor. The CDR3 region has the DNA TGTGCCAGTAGATCCCTAGCCCCGGACTGTGGGGACACTGAAGCTTTCTTT. Translating it yields CASRSLAPDCGDTEAFF. Filled out from reference TRBV19 and TRBJ1-1, the complete variable domain reads DGGITQSPKYLFRKEGQNVTLSCEQNLNHDAMYWYRQDPGQGLRLIYYSQIVNDFQKGDIAEGYSVSREKKESFPLTVTSAQKNPTAFYLCASRSLAPDCGDTEAFFGQGTRLTVV.